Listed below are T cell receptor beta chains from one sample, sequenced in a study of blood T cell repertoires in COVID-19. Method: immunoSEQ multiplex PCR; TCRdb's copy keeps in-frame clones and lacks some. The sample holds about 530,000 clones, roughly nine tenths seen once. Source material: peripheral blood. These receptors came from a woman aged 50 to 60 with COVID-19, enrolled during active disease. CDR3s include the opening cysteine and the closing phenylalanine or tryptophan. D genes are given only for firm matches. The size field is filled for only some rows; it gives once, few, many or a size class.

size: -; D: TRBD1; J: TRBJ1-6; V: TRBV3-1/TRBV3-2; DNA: TGTGCCAGCAGCCTGTCGGGACAGGGCCAATCACCCCTCCACTTT; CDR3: CASSLSGQGQSPLHF
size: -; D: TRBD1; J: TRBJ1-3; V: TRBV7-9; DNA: TGTGCCAGCAGCTCCGACAGGGGGCTGCTCTCTGGAAACACCATATATTTT; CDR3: CASSSDRGLLSGNTIYF
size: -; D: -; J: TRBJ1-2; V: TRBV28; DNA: TGTGCCAGCAGTAAATACAGGGCTAACTATGGCTACACCTTC; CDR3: CASSKYRANYGYTF
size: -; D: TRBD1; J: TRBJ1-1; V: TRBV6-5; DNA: TGTGCCAGCAGACCGACAGGGTGGGACACTGAAGCTTTCTTT; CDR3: CASRPTGWDTEAFF
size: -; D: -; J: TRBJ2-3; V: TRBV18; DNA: TGTGCCAGCTCACCAGGGCAGGCGAATACGCAGTATTTT; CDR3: CASSPGQANTQYF
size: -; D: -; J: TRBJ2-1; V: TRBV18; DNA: TGTGCCAGCTCACTAGGGGACAATGAGCAGTTCTTC; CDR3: CASSLGDNEQFF
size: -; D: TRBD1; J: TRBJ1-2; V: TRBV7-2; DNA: TGTGCCAGCAGCCTCCACTCAGGGGGCGGGTATGGCTACACCTTC; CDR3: CASSLHSGGGYGYTF
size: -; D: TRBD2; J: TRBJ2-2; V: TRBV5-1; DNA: TGCGCCAGCAGCTTGGGGCCACAAACGGGACTAGCGGGGGGAAACACCGGGGAGCTGTTTTTT; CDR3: CASSLGPQTGLAGGNTGELFF
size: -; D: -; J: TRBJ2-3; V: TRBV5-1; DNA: TGCGCCAGCAGCTTGGTACGCAGGGGAAACACAGATACGCAGTATTTT; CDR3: CASSLVRRGNTDTQYF
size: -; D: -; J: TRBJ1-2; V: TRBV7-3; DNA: TGTGCCAGCAGCTTAAATGTCAGATCAGGCTACACCTTC; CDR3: CASSLNVRSGYTF
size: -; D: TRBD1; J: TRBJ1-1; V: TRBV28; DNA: TGTGCCAGCAGCTTTTACTTCCGGGACAGGGGGCTGAACACTGAAGCTTTCTTT; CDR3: CASSFYFRDRGLNTEAFF
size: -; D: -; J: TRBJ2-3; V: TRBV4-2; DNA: TGTGCCAGCAGCCAAGACTATGGGCAACCCGATACGCAGTATTTT; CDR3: CASSQDYGQPDTQYF
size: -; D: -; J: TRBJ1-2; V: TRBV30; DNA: TGTGCCTGGATGCGGACCCCAGGGGCTAACTATGGCTACACCTTC; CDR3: CAWMRTPGANYGYTF
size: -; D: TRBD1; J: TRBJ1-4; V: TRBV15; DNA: TGTGCCACCAGCTCTTGGACAGGGGGCACTGAAAAACTGTTTTTT; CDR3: CATSSWTGGTEKLFF
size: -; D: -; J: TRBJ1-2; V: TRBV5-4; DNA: TGTGCCAGCAGGAGAGGTACCTATGGCTACACCTTC; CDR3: CASRRGTYGYTF
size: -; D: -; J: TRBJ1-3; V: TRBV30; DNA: TGTGCCTGGACCAAGACAGACGCCTCTGGAAACACCATATATTTT; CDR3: CAWTKTDASGNTIYF
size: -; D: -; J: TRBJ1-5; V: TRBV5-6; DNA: TGTGCCAGCCAGGCTGCGAGCTGGGGCAATCAGCCCCAGCATTTT; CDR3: CASQAASWGNQPQHF
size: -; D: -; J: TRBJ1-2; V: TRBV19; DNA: TGTGCCAGTAGTATAGGAGAAAGTGGCTACACCTTC; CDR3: CASSIGESGYTF
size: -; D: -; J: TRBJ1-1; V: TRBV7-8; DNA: TGTGCCAGCAGCCCAAGGTTAGGGGCCACTGAAGCTTTCTTT; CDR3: CASSPRLGATEAFF
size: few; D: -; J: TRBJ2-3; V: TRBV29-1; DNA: TGCAGCGTCGGAGCCACAGGGTCGGGCGATACGCAGTATTTT; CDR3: CSVGATGSGDTQYF
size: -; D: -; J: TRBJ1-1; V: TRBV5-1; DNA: TGCGCCAGCAGCTCCAGCGCAGGGGAGGGCACTGAAGCTTTCTTT; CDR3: CASSSSAGEGTEAFF
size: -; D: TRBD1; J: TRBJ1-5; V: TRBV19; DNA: TGTGCCAGTACTACCGGGACAGGCAATCAGCCCCAGCATTTT; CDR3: CASTTGTGNQPQHF
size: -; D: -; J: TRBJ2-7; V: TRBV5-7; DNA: TGTGCCAGCAGCTTTCAACAGGCGGGATGGGTCTACGAGCAGTACTTC; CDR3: CASSFQQAGWVYEQYF
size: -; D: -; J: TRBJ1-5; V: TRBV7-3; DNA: TGTGCCAGCACCCCTCAGCAAGGTAGGGGATGGGCGAATCAGCCCCAGCATTTT; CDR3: CASTPQQGRGWANQPQHF
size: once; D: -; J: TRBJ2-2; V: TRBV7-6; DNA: TGTGCCAGCTCCCCCGGGACCGGGGAGCTGTTTTTT; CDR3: CASSPGTGELFF
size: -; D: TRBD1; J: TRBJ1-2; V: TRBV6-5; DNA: TGTGCCAGCAGCCAACAGGGGTCCTATGGCTACACCTTC; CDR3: CASSQQGSYGYTF
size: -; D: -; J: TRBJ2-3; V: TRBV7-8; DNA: TGTGCCAGCAGCCTCCGAACCCTAGAAGGTACGCAGTATTTT; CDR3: CASSLRTLEGTQYF
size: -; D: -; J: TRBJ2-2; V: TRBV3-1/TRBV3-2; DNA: TGTGCCAGCAGCCCGAGGGGGGGAACGAACACCGGGGAGCTGTTTTTT; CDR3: CASSPRGGTNTGELFF
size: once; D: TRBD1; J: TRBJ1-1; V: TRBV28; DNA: TGTGCCAGCAGTCGCCGGGACAGGGCCCCTGAAGCTTTCTTT; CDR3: CASSRRDRAPEAFF
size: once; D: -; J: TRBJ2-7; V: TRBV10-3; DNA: TGTGCCATCCGAGGGGACACTCAGGGGACCTACGAGCAGTACTTC; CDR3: CAIRGDTQGTYEQYF
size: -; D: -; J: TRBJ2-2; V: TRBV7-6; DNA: TGTGCCAGCAGCTTAGGGGGGGGCCCGACCGGGGAGCTGTTTTTT; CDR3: CASSLGGGPTGELFF
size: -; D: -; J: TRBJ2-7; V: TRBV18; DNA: TGTGCCAGCTCACCCTCCTCCCACGAGCAGTACTTC; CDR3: CASSPSSHEQYF
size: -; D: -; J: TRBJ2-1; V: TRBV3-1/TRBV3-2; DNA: TGTGCCAGCAGCCAAGAAGTTTGGGCCCTCTCCTACAATGAGCAGTTCTTC; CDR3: CASSQEVWALSYNEQFF
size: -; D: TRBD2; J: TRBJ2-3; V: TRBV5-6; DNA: TGTGCCAGCAGCTTGGGCGGGGGAAGCACAGATACGCAGTATTTT; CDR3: CASSLGGGSTDTQYF
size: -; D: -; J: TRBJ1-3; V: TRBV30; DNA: TGTGCCTGGAGTGGTGTCTCTAGGTCCTCTGGAAACACCATATATTTT; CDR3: CAWSGVSRSSGNTIYF
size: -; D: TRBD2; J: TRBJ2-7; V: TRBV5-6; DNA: TGTGCCAGCAGCCTAGCGGGGGCAACCTACGAGCAGTACTTC; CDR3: CASSLAGATYEQYF
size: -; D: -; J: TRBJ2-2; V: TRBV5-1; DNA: TGCGCCAGCAGCTTGGACAGGGACACCGGGGAGCTGTTTTTT; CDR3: CASSLDRDTGELFF
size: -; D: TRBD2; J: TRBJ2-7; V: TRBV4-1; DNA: TGCGCCAGCAGCTCCCGGACTAGATTCTACGAGCAGTACTTC; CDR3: CASSSRTRFYEQYF
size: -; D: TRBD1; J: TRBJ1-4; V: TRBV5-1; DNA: TGCGCCAGCAGCTTGGGACAGGGGGCGGGAAAACTGTTTTTT; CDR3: CASSLGQGAGKLFF
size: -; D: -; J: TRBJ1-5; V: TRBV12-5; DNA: TGTGCTAGTGCCGCCGGGGGGCCCAATCAGCCCCAGCATTTT; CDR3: CASAAGGPNQPQHF
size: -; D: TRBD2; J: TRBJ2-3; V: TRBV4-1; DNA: TGCGCCAGCAGCCAAGATCCAGCGGGGGTTCTAAGGACGCAGTATTTT; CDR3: CASSQDPAGVLRTQYF
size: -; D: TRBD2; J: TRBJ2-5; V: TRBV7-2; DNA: TGTGCCAGCAGCTTAGGAGCGGGGGTGGGTCAAGAGACCCAGTACTTC; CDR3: CASSLGAGVGQETQYF
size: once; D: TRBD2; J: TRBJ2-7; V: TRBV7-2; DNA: TGTGCCAGCAGCTTAGACCTAACGGGACTAGCGGTAGTTGACTACGAGCAGTACTTC; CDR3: CASSLDLTGLAVVDYEQYF
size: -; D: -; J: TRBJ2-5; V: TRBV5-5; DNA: TGTGCCAGCAGCTTGGATTGGTTCGGGGAGACCCAGTACTTC; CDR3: CASSLDWFGETQYF
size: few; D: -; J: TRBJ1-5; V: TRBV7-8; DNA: TGTGCCAGCAGCTTAGAGCGGGTAACAAACGGGCCCCAGCATTTT; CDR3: CASSLERVTNGPQHF
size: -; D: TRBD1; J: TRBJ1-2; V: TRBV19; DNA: TGTGCCAGTAGTGTCCCGGGACAGGGGATCTACACCTTC; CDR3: CASSVPGQGIYTF